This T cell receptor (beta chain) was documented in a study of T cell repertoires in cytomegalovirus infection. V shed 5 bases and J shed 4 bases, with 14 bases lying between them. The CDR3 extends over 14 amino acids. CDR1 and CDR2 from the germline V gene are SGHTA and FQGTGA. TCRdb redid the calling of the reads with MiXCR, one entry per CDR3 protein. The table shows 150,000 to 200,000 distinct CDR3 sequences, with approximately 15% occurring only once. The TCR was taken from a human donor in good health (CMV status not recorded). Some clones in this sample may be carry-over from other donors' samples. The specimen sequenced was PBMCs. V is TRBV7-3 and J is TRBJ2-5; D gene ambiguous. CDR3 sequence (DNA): TGTGCCAGCAGCCTCCCTGGGGAAGGAGAGACCCAGTACTTC. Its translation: CASSLPGEGETQYF.